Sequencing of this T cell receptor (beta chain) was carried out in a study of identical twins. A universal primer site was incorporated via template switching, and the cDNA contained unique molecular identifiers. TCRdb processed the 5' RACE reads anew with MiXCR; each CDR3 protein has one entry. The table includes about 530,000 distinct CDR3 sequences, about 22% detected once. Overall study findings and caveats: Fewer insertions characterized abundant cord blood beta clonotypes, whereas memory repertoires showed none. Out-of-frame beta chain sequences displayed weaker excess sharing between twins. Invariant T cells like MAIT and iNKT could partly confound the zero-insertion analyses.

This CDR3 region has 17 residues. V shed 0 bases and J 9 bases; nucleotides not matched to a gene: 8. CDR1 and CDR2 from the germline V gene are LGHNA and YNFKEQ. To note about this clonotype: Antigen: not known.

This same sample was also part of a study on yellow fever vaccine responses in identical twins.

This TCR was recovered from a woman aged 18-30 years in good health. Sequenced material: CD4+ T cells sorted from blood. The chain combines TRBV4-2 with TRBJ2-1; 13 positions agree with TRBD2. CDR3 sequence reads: CASSQDAGLAGVVEQFF. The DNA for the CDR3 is TGTGCCAGCAGCCAAGATGCCGGACTAGCGGGAGTAGTTGAGCAGTTCTTC.